The clone carrying this T cell receptor (beta chain) was detected ten times or more. Its specificity is not known. The sample belongs to a study of identical twins. Study-level findings and limits: Conclusions relied on cross-sectional statistical analysis, not following the same donors. Zero-insertion analyses might be partly confounded by invariant T cells like MAIT and iNKT. Out-of-frame alpha sequences shared between twins exhibited an excess of low generation probability.

V lost 4 bases, J lost 2 bases, and 12 bases lay in between. This CDR3 has 14 residues. The V gene's germline CDR1 is SQVTM and CDR2 ANQGSEA. Unique molecular identifiers were in the cDNA, with template-switch universal primer binding. A single record per CDR3 protein comes from TCRdb applying MiXCR to the 5' RACE reads. The data show a few hundred thousand distinct CDR3 sequences, roughly 10% seen once. This clonotype originated in a woman aged 45 to 65 in good health. Sequenced material: naive T cells sorted from blood. The rearrangement uses TRBV29-1 and TRBJ2-1, with a weak D call TRBD2 (6 bases). CDR3 in amino acids: CSVVLGGPYNEQFF. CDR3 in DNA: TGCAGCGTTGTTTTGGGGGGTCCCTACAATGAGCAGTTCTTC.